Sequencing of this T cell receptor (beta chain) was carried out in a study of blood T cell repertoires in COVID-19. Measured with immunoSEQ multiplex PCR; TCRdb has only the in-frame clones, and not every one. This table holds some 240,000 clones, roughly 90% found once. The CDR3 consists of 18 residues. Germline values: CDR1 LGHDT, CDR2 YNNKEL (reference sequence). The junction had 13 bases not matched to a gene; V was cut back by 0 bases and J by 4 bases. The chain joins TRBV3-1 (or the pseudogene TRBV3-2) to TRBJ2-5; 8 positions agree with TRBD2. The clonotype was recovered from a man aged 60 to 75 who had recovered from COVID-19. Sequenced sample: peripheral blood. The CDR3 bases are TGTGCCAGCAGCCAAGATCGGCGGGGCGGGGGGCAACGAGAGACCCAGTACTTC. Translated, it gives CASSQDRRGGGQRETQYF.